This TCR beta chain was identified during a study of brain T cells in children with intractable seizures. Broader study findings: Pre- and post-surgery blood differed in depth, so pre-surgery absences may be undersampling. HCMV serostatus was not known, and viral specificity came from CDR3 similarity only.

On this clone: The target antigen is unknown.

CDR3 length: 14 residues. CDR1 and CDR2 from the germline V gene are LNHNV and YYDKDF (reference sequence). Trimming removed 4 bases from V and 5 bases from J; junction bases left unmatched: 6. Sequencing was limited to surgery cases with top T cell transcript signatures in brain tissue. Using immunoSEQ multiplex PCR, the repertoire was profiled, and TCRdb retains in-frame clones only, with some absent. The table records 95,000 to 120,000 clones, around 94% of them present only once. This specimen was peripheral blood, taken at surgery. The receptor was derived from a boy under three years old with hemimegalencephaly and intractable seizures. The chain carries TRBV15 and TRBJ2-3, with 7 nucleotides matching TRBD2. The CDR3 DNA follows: TGTGCCACCAGCACCCTAGGGGAGGGAGATACGCAGTATTTT. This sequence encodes CATSTLGEGDTQYF.